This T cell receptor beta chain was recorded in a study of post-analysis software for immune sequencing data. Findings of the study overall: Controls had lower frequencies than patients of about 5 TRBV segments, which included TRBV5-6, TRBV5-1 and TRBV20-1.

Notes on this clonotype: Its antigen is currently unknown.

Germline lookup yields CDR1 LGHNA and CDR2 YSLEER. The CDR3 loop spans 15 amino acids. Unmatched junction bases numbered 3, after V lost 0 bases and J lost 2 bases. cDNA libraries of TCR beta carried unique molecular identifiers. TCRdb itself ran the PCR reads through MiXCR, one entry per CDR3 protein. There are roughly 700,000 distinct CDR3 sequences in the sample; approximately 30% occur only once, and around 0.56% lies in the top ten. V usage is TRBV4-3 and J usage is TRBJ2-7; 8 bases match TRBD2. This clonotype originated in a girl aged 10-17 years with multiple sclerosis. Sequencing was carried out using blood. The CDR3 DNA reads TGCGCCAGCAGCCAAGAGGCGGGAGGAACCTACGAGCAGTACTTC. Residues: CASSQEAGGTYEQYF.